This TCR beta chain was observed in a study of early T cells in non-severe SARS-CoV-2 infection. Study at large: Sequencing of bulk RNA from unsorted whole blood was done, without chain pairing.

After removal of 4 bases from V and 1 base from J, the junction contained 3 bases not matched to a gene. This CDR3 is built from 16 residues. Germline CDR1 ENHRY, CDR2 SYGVKD. This clonotype was seen repeatedly, ten times or more. Attachment of unique molecular identifiers to individual cDNA molecules was performed. Each CDR3 protein is one row after TCRdb ran MiXCR on the 5' RACE reads. The sample lists under 70,000 distinct CDR3 sequences, 4.9% occurring once. Sequenced sample: whole blood. V gene TRBV10-3 combines with J gene TRBJ2-5, with 13 bases identical to TRBD2. The TCR was taken from an adult who was a healthcare worker with PCR-confirmed SARS-CoV-2 infection or an uninfected control (not recorded which). The CDR3 reads CAISGGTSGTQETQYF. CDR3 DNA sequence: TGTGCCATCAGTGGGGGGACTAGCGGGACCCAAGAGACCCAGTACTTC.